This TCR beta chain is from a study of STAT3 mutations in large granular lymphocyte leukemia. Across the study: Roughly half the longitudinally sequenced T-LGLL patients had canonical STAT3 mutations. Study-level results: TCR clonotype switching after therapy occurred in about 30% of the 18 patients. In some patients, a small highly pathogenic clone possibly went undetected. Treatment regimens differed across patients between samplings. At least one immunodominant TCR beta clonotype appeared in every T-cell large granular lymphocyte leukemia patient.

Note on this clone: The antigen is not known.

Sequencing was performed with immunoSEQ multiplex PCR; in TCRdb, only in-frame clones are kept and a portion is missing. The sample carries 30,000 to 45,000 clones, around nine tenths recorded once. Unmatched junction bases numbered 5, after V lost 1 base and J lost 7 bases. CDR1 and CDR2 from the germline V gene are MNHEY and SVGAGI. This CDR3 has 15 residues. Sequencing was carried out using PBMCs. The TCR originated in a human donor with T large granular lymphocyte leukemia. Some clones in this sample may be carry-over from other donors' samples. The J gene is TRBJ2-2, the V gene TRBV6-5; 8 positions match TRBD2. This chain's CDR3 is CASSYFGGVGGELFF. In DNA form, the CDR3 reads TGTGCCAGCAGTTACTTCGGGGGGGTTGGCGGGGAGCTGTTTTTT.